Shown below are 24 T cell receptor beta chains from a single sample sequenced in a study of radiation and T cells in renal cell carcinoma. Sequenced by immunoSEQ multiplex PCR; TCRdb stores in-frame clones only, minus some. Altogether 100,000 to 150,000 clones are present, about four fifths being singletons, with the ten largest covering approximately 3%. Time point given: baseline pretreatment blood. The sample's treatment: 15 Gy SBRT to primary tumor, nephrectomy 4 weeks later. The sequenced sample was blood, obtained from a patient whose treatment included radiotherapy and nephrectomy. These receptors came from a woman aged 55 to 70 with renal cell carcinoma.

Concerning this clone itself: One end of the junction fails to match germline, which may point to a read error. Other DNA sequences in the sample encode the same CDR3. The V and J genes are TRBV5-6 and TRBJ1-1; D is ambiguous. The CDR3 spans 16 residues. Looked up from germline, CDR1 is SGHDT and CDR2 is YYEEEE. The CDR3 sequence: CASSFIRVDTNTEAFF. Here the CDR3 DNA reads TGTGCCAGCAGCTTTATACGGGTTGATACTAACACTGAGGCTTTCTTT.

The chain joins TRBV9 to TRBJ1-3; D uncertain. The germline V gene encodes CDR1 SGDLS and CDR2 YYNGEE. The CDR3 contains 17 residues. The germline V and J ends were trimmed by 0 bases and 0 bases, with 13 bases remaining between them. CDR3: CASSVEQISRSGNTIYF. CDR3 bases: TGTGCCAGCAGCGTAGAACAGATAAGTCGCTCTGGAAACACCATATATTTT.

The V gene is TRBV6-1, the J gene TRBJ1-2, with a possible D match to TRBD1 (6 bases). The V gene lost 0 bases and the J gene lost 5 bases, with 16 bases spanning the gap. From germline, CDR1 is MNHNS and CDR2 SASEGT. This CDR3 is built from 16 residues. The CDR3 is CASSEAVDSIWYGYTF. DNA for the CDR3: TGTGCCAGCAGTGAAGCGGTGGACAGCATATGGTATGGCTACACCTTC.

The gene calls are TRBV12-5 and TRBJ2-1, with 8 bases that match TRBD2. V lost 4 bases to trimming and J lost 6 bases; unmatched junction nucleotides: 20. Germline V gene lookup returns CDR1 LGHNT and CDR2 FRNRAP. The CDR3 has 19 amino acids. CDR3 nucleotide sequence: TGTGCTAGTGGTTCGGGGGGGAGCGGGAGTTTTAATGATAGCAATGAGCAGTTCTTC. It is translated as CASGSGGSGSFNDSNEQFF.

The chain carries TRBV5-4 and TRBJ2-7; D is unresolved. In germline, CDR1 is SGHNT, CDR2 YYREEE (reference sequence). Trimming took 3 bases from V and 0 from J, leaving 10 bases between them. This CDR3 region has 14 residues. The CDR3 protein is CASSSQRSSYEQYF. The CDR3 region has the DNA TGTGCCAGCAGCTCTCAAAGGAGCTCCTACGAGCAGTACTTC.

CDR3 residues: CASSAQGGPYNEQFF. DNA for the CDR3: TGTGCCAGCAGTGCCCAGGGGGGACCCTACAATGAGCAGTTCTTC. This sequence joins TRBV9 and TRBJ2-1; perhaps TRBD1 as D (7 bases). There are 15 residues in the CDR3. Trimming removed 5 bases at V and 2 bases at J, with 14 bases between. The germline CDR1 and CDR2 sequences are SGDLS and YYNGEE.

The chain combines TRBV5-5 with TRBJ2-2, with D unclear. This CDR3 region has 15 residues. V was cut by 2 bases and J by 4 bases, with 12 bases left in between. Germline V gene lookup returns CDR1 SGHKS and CDR2 YYEKEE (reference sequence). CDR3 region: CASSFSVGFTGELFF. CDR3 nucleotides: TGTGCCAGCAGCTTTTCCGTGGGTTTCACCGGGGAGCTGTTTTTT.

The V and J genes are TRBV11-1 and TRBJ2-3, with D tentatively TRBD1 (5 bases). Germline loops: CDR1 SGHAT, CDR2 FQDESV (reference sequence). Trimming took 5 bases from V and 0 from J, leaving 18 bases between them. The CDR3 loop spans 17 amino acids. CDR3 region: CASSPPGGALSTDTQYF. The CDR3 coding sequence is TGTGCCAGCAGCCCACCGGGTGGGGCGCTTAGCACAGATACGCAGTATTTT.

The chain carries TRBV5-1 and TRBJ2-2; 8 bases are a match to TRBD2. The germline V gene has CDR1 SGHRS and CDR2 YFSETQ. The CDR3 is made up of 16 amino acids. J was trimmed by 1 base and V by 2 bases; bases with no gene match: 4. The CDR3 region is CASSLSGGGNTGELFF. The DNA for the CDR3 is TGCGCCAGCAGCTTAAGCGGGGGAGGGAACACCGGGGAGCTGTTTTTT.

CDR3 nucleotide sequence: TGTGCCAGCAGATTGACAGGGGGACTCTACGAGCAGTACTTC. It codes for CASRLTGGLYEQYF. The genes are TRBV28 and TRBJ2-7; 9 nucleotides align to TRBD1. Unmatched junction bases numbered 6, after V lost 6 bases and J lost 3 bases. The CDR3 consists of 14 residues. Germline V gives CDR1 MDHEN, CDR2 SYDVKM.

The chain recombines TRBV19 with TRBJ1-3; D is unclear. This CDR3 has 18 residues. V was trimmed by 7 bases and J by 0 bases, leaving 22 bases between them. CDR1 is LNHDA, CDR2 SQIVND, per germline (reference sequence). Here the CDR3 DNA reads TGTGCCAGTACTCCTTCCCGTGGGAGGTTCTCCTCTGGAAACACCATATATTTT. Protein product: CASTPSRGRFSSGNTIYF.

V usage is TRBV11-2 and J usage is TRBJ2-7; D not certain. Trimming pared 6 bases from V and 7 bases from J, leaving 10 bases between. Per germline, CDR1 SGHAT and CDR2 FQNNGV. The CDR3 contains 11 residues. CDR3 nucleotide sequence: TGTGCCAGCAGGTCCGGCCTAGAGCAGTACTTC. This translates into CASRSGLEQYF.

The chain links TRBV6-6 to TRBJ1-2, with 8 bases that match TRBD1. Germline V gene lookup returns CDR1 MNHNY and CDR2 SVGAGI (reference sequence). Trimming cost V 4 bases and J 1 base; bases outside gene matches: 5. The CDR3 contains 15 residues. The CDR3 region is CASSSRQGINYGYTF. The CDR3 DNA sequence: TGTGCCAGCAGTTCCAGACAGGGGATTAACTATGGCTACACCTTC.

The chain has TRBV7-6 and TRBJ2-1; weak D call: TRBD2 (5 bases). Trimming took 2 bases from V and 2 from J, leaving 13 bases between them. From germline, CDR1 is SGHVS and CDR2 FNYEAQ. The CDR3 is 16 residues long. CDR3 bases: TGTGCCAGCAGCTTATTCGAGGGTTCGGCCTACAATGAGCAGTTCTTC. Protein: CASSLFEGSAYNEQFF.

The rearrangement links TRBV2 to TRBJ1-1; D not certain. From germline, CDR1 is SNHLY and CDR2 FYNNEI. Trimming shortened V by 5 bases and J by 1 base, and 8 bases separated the two germline ends. There are 13 residues in the CDR3. The CDR3: CASSNKRNTEAFF. The CDR3 DNA sequence: TGTGCCAGCAGTAACAAACGGAACACTGAAGCTTTCTTT.

This chain uses TRBV10-2 with TRBJ2-1; D might be TRBD2 (5 bases). CDR1 is WSHSY and CDR2 is SAAADI in the germline V gene. Trimming removed 8 bases at V and 4 bases at J, with 12 bases between. The CDR3 loop spans 13 amino acids. CDR3 region: CASGRTSYNEQFF. CDR3 DNA sequence: TGCGCCAGCGGAAGAACTAGTTACAATGAGCAGTTCTTC.

The genes are TRBV6-5 and TRBJ2-1; no clear D gene. V dropped 6 bases and J dropped 0 bases, with 9 bases sitting between them. Per germline, CDR1 MNHEY and CDR2 SVGAGI. The CDR3 has 14 amino acids. The CDR3 bases are TGTGCCAGCAGGAGAACGAGCTCCTACAATGAGCAGTTCTTC. It codes for CASRRTSSYNEQFF.

This chain uses TRBV6-1 with TRBJ2-7; 7 bases are a match to TRBD1. CDR3 size: 14 residues. Germline assignment: CDR1 MNHNS and CDR2 SASEGT. V trimming: 6 bases; J trimming: 4 bases; junction bases outside the gene matches: 9. The CDR3 bases are TGTGCCAGCAGGAACAGGGGTATGGGGTACGAGCAGTACTTC. Amino acid sequence: CASRNRGMGYEQYF.

This clone occurred once. V and J are TRBV6-5 and TRBJ2-7; 7 bases line up with TRBD2. This CDR3 region has 15 residues. Germline lookup yields CDR1 MNHEY and CDR2 SVGAGI. The ends lost 10 bases at V and 6 bases at J; junction bases unmatched: 18. The CDR3 loop is CATSRGGDLGFEQYF. In DNA, the CDR3 is TGTGCCACCTCTAGGGGAGGGGACTTGGGCTTCGAGCAGTACTTC.

This clone was seen just once. The V call is TRBV9, the J call TRBJ2-3; 11 bases are a match to TRBD2. CDR1 and CDR2 from the germline V gene are SGDLS and YYNGEE. There are 16 residues in the CDR3. V lost 4 bases to trimming and J lost 4 bases; unmatched junction nucleotides: 8. CDR3 in amino acids: CASSPEPGLAADTQYF. The CDR3 DNA follows: TGTGCCAGCAGCCCTGAACCGGGACTAGCGGCAGATACGCAGTATTTT.

The sample holds a few counts of this clone. Other nucleotide sequences from this sample produce the same CDR3. This sequence joins TRBV7-9 and TRBJ2-3; no firm D call. Trimming cost V 2 bases and J 0 bases, with 12 bases left between them. Germline CDR1 and CDR2: SEHNR and FQNEAQ (reference sequence). The CDR3 totals 16 residues. DNA for the CDR3: TGTGCCAGCAGCTTATCCGGCGGATTAAGCACAGATACGCAGTATTTT. This encodes CASSLSGGLSTDTQYF.

CDR3 sequence reads: CASSYLTAANYGYTF. The CDR3 nucleotides read TGTGCCAGCAGTTACCTGACAGCAGCTAACTATGGCTACACCTTC. The chain is built from TRBV28 and TRBJ1-2, with D tentatively TRBD1 (5 bases). The CDR3 sequence is 15 residues long. Germline V gene lookup returns CDR1 MDHEN and CDR2 SYDVKM. Trimming took 4 bases from V and 0 from J, leaving 12 bases between them.

This clone was counted a single time. This rearrangement joins TRBV2 to TRBJ1-2; 7 bases agree with TRBD1. The trim removed 6 bases at V and 6 bases at J, leaving 10 bases unmatched. Looked up from germline, CDR1 is SNHLY and CDR2 is FYNNEI. CDR3 length: 14 residues. DNA of the CDR3: TGTGCCAGCAGCCGCGAACAGGGGCCCCATGGCTACACCTTC. Translation: CASSREQGPHGYTF.

The chain has TRBV18 and TRBJ2-5; no clear D gene. The germline gives CDR1 KGHSH, CDR2 LQKENI. V was pared by 2 bases and J by 1 base, with 2 bases between. The CDR3 sequence is 12 residues long. The CDR3 loop reads CASSPSQETQYF. The CDR3 region has the DNA TGTGCCAGCTCACCAAGCCAAGAGACCCAGTACTTC.